This TCR beta chain was sequenced during a study of human T cells and chemical hapten exposure. About the study: Throughout the roughly 25-week study, diphenylcyclopropenone was applied weekly to the patients' scalps. Study results and limitations: Clustering by CDR3 similarity yielded significantly more large clusters from expanded TCRs than controls.

TCRdb passed the RACE reads through MiXCR, listing each CDR3 protein once. The table includes about 290,000 distinct CDR3 sequences, approximately 8% detected once. A few counts support this clonotype. Its antigen is currently unknown. Per the germline V gene, CDR1 is SGHTA and CDR2 is FQGNSA. The CDR3 totals 15 residues. Trimming cost V 1 base and J 4 bases, with 11 bases left between them. Time point denoted: pre-sensitization, week 0. Noted treatment: therapeutic diphenylcyclopropenone sensitization with weekly scalp DPC. Donation of samples came from alopecia patients who were 18 to 70 years old and suitable for DPC.

This TCR was sampled from a man aged 18 to 30 with alopecia areata. Some clones in this sample may be carry-over from other donors' samples. The chain employs TRBV7-2 and TRBJ1-3; perhaps TRBD1 as D (5 bases). The sequencing used whole blood, collected in connection with sensitization to the hapten diphenylcyclopropenone (DPC). CDR3 amino acids: CASSLVGQGGNTIYF. CDR3 nucleotide sequence: TGTGCCAGCAGCTTAGTGGGCCAGGGAGGAAACACCATATATTTT.